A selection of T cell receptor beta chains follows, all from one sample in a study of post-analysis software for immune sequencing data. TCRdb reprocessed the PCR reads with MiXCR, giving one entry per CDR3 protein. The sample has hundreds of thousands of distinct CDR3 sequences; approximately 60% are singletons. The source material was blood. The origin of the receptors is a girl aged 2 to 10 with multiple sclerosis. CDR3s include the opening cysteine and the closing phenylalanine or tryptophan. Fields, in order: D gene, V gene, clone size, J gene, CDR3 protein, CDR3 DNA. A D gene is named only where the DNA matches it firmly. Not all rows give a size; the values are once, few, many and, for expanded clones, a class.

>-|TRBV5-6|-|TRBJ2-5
CASSVGWVRETQYF
TGTGCCAGTAGTGTCGGGTGGGTCCGAGAGACCCAGTACTTC
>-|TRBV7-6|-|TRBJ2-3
CASSLLVGVTDTQYF
TGTGCCAGCAGCTTATTAGTTGGGGTCACAGATACGCAGTATTTT
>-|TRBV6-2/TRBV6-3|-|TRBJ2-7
CASSSRPPGEQYF
TGTGCCAGCAGTTCCCGTCCACCGGGGGAGCAGTACTTC
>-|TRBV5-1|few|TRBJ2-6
CASRATVSGANVLTF
TGCGCCAGCAGAGCGACAGTCTCTGGGGCCAACGTCCTGACTTTC
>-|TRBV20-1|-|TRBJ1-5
CSARGASNQPQHF
TGCAGTGCTAGGGGGGCTAGCAATCAGCCCCAGCATTTT
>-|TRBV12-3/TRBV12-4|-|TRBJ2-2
CASTGIPNTGELFF
TGTGCCAGCACAGGCATCCCTAACACCGGGGAGCTGTTTTTT
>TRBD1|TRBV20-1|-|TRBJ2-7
CSARGQAGDEQYF
TGCAGTGCTAGGGGACAGGCCGGCGACGAGCAGTACTTC
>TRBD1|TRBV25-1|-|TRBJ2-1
CASSEGTGGYEQFF
TGTGCCAGCAGTGAGGGGACAGGGGGTTATGAGCAGTTCTTC
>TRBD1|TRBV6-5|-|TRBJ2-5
CASSSDRGRRETQYF
TGTGCCAGCAGTTCGGACAGGGGGCGAAGGGAGACCCAGTACTTC
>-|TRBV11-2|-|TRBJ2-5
CASSPASRSGDETQYF
TGTGCCAGCAGCCCCGCATCGAGGAGTGGAGACGAGACCCAGTACTTC
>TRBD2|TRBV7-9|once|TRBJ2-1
CASSLGGGPSNEQFF
TGTGCCAGCAGCTTAGGCGGGGGGCCGAGCAATGAGCAGTTCTTC
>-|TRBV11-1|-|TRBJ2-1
CASSHLTSTRTQRLRSYNEQFF
TGTGCCAGCAGCCACCTGACATCCACAAGGACCCAGCGCCTACGCTCCTACAATGAGCAGTTCTTC
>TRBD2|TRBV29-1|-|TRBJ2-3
CSDAGGVSTDTQYF
TGCAGCGACGCGGGGGGGGTTAGCACAGATACGCAGTATTTT
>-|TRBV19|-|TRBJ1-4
CASSPRGSGLNEKLFF
TGTGCCAGTAGTCCGCGGGGCTCAGGGCTAAATGAAAAACTGTTTTTT
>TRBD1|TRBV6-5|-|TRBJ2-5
CASSSSAGTGETQYF
TGTGCCAGCAGTTCCTCTGCCGGGACAGGGGAGACCCAGTACTTC